The subject of this entry is one T cell receptor (beta chain). This record belongs to a study of cytomegalovirus exposure and HLA in healthy donors. The CDR3 loop spans 15 amino acids. The V and J ends lost 4 bases and 6 bases, in that order; junction bases with no gene match: 10. CDR1 is SGHDT, CDR2 YYEEEE, per germline. Using immunoSEQ multiplex PCR, the repertoire was profiled, and TCRdb retains in-frame clones only, with some absent. This sample has around 66,000 clones, with approximately 96% found just once. The clonotype comes from a woman younger than 30 in good health and CMV-seropositive. What was sequenced was PBMCs. The chain joins TRBV5-6 to TRBJ2-7; 10 bases align to TRBD2. CDR3 region: CASSHSLAGTGEQYF. The CDR3 nucleotides are TGTGCCAGCAGCCATTCACTAGCGGGAACGGGCGAGCAGTACTTC.